The 23 T cell receptor beta chains below were found in one sample sequenced in a study of Graves' ophthalmopathy and Graves' hyperthyroidism. Amplification from RNA transcripts yielded the TCR beta CDR3 regions. The first-round RT-PCR employed HTBI primers together with the Qiagen OneStep RT-PCR kit. A multiplex PCR was then performed as the second round. MiXCR, run by TCRdb on the multiplex PCR reads, gives a single entry per CDR3 protein. The sample has over a million distinct CDR3 sequences, less than 45% seen once. Sequencing input: peripheral blood or thyroid tissue (not recorded which). These receptors were collected from an adult man with Graves' hyperthyroidism.

The V gene is TRBV12-3 or TRBV12-4, the J gene TRBJ1-4; unclear D gene. This CDR3 spans 12 amino acids. The V end was cut by 5 bases, the J end by 6 bases, with 7 bases between. Here the CDR3 DNA reads TGTGCCAGCAGTCCCGGGTATGAAAAACTGTTTTTT. Translated: CASSPGYEKLFF.

This clonotype has just a few counts. In nucleotides, the CDR3 is TGTGCCAGCAGAGCCGGGACAGAACCCGAGCAGTACTTC. Protein sequence: CASRAGTEPEQYF. The chain joins TRBV2 to TRBJ2-7, with 7 bases lining up with TRBD1. This CDR3 region has 13 residues. Germline trimming cut 6 bases from V and 6 bases from J; bases unmatched to any gene: 8. Per germline, CDR1 SNHLY and CDR2 FYNNEI.

This clonotype appeared many times. The gene calls are TRBV24-1 and TRBJ2-7; 13 positions match TRBD2. CDR1 and CDR2 from the germline V gene are KGHDR and SFDVKD. The CDR3 has 13 residues. V lost 9 bases and J lost 2; bases outside the gene matches: 0. The CDR3 loop reads CATGTSGTYEQYF. CDR3 nucleotides: TGTGCCACCGGGACTAGCGGGACCTACGAGCAGTACTTC.

This chain uses TRBV14 with TRBJ1-5, with TRBD1 identical over 9 bases. V shed 5 bases, J shed 4 bases, and the junction held 9 bases outside the gene matches. The CDR3 extends over 16 amino acids. CDR1 is SGHDN, CDR2 FVKESK, per germline. CDR3: CASSLRDRVRNQPQHF. The CDR3 DNA follows: TGTGCCAGCAGCTTGCGGGACAGGGTGAGGAATCAGCCCCAGCATTTT.

The V and J genes are TRBV12-3 or TRBV12-4 and TRBJ2-7; possibly TRBD1 for D (5 bases). The CDR3 covers 13 residues. V was clipped by 4 bases and J by 3 bases, with 10 bases between them. CDR3 sequence reads: CASSSRGYYEQYF. CDR3 nucleotides: TGTGCCAGCAGTTCAAGGGGATACTACGAGCAGTACTTC.

The V and J genes are TRBV6-5 and TRBJ2-2; no clear D. V was cut by 5 bases and J by 8 bases, with 12 bases left in between. Germline loops: CDR1 MNHEY, CDR2 SVGAGI. The CDR3 contains 13 residues. For the CDR3, the DNA is TGTGCCAGCAGTGAAATGGTGGGAGGGGAGCTGTTTTTT. Its protein is CASSEMVGGELFF.

This clonotype was picked up a small number of times. The chain combines TRBV6-9 with TRBJ2-7; D not resolved. Germline CDR1 reads MNHGY; CDR2 reads SVAAGI. This CDR3 has 12 amino acids. Trimming stripped 5 bases from V and 6 bases from J, with 11 bases between. This chain's CDR3 is CASSPSPIEQYF. The CDR3 DNA follows: TGTGCCAGCAGTCCCTCGCCAATCGAGCAGTACTTC.

This clonotype has ten or more counts. V usage is TRBV4-2 and J usage is TRBJ1-4; D perhaps matches TRBD1 (6 bases). CDR1 and CDR2 (germline): LGHNA, YNFKEQ. V was cut by 1 base and J by 6 bases, with 12 bases left in between. The CDR3 covers 15 residues. CDR3 bases: TGTGCCAGCAGCCAAGCTGGCGGGGGCGATGAAAAACTGTTTTTT. Protein product: CASSQAGGGDEKLFF.

V usage is TRBV20-1 and J usage is TRBJ1-5, with unresolved D. Germline CDR1 DFQATT, CDR2 SNEGSKA (reference sequence). Trimming took 3 bases from V and 4 from J, leaving 16 bases between them. The CDR3 length is 15 residues. The chain's CDR3 is CSASRPIAGNQPQHF. CDR3 nucleotides: TGCAGTGCTAGCCGCCCTATAGCGGGGAATCAGCCCCAGCATTTT.

This clonotype was detected only a few times. CDR3 DNA: TGTGCCAGCAGTTCCGGACAGGGGGCTTACGTTGATACGCAGTATTTT. It is translated as CASSSGQGAYVDTQYF. The chain links TRBV25-1 to TRBJ2-3; TRBD1 agrees at 11 bases. The CDR3 contains 16 residues. Germline values: CDR1 MGHDK, CDR2 SYGVNS. V dropped 5 bases and J dropped 6; count of bases not matched to a gene: 10.

The gene calls are TRBV19 and TRBJ1-1, with a possible D match to TRBD1 (5 bases). Looked up from germline, CDR1 is LNHDA and CDR2 is SQIVND (reference sequence). CDR3 size: 17 residues. V dropped 3 bases and J dropped 1 base, with 18 bases sitting between them. The CDR3 sequence is CASSIMGTTLPNTEAFF. The CDR3 nucleotides are TGTGCCAGTAGTATTATGGGGACGACCTTACCGAACACTGAAGCTTTCTTT.

This clonotype occurred many times. This sequence joins TRBV29-1 and TRBJ1-1; a possible D gene is TRBD1 (6 bases). The germline V and J ends were trimmed by 7 bases and 6 bases, with 15 bases remaining between them. CDR3 length: 12 amino acids. CDR1 and CDR2 (germline): SQVTM, ANQGSEA. CDR3 DNA: TGCAGCGCGAAAGGAACAGGGCCTGAAGCTTTCTTT. This encodes CSAKGTGPEAFF.

The rearrangement links TRBV28 to TRBJ1-3, with a weak D call TRBD1 (5 bases). Deletions cut 6 bases from V and 0 bases from J, with 15 bases between. Germline V gene data show CDR1 as MDHEN and CDR2 as SYDVKM. CDR3 length: 16 residues. CDR3 protein: CASSRGGESSGNTIYF. The CDR3 DNA is TGTGCCAGCAGCCGGGGGGGAGAGAGCTCTGGAAACACCATATATTTT.

This clonotype appeared many times. This chain uses TRBV25-1 with TRBJ1-3; D gene unclear. The germline gives CDR1 MGHDK, CDR2 SYGVNS. CDR3 length: 15 residues. V was cut by 2 bases and J by 0 bases, with 8 bases left in between. CDR3 residues: CASSEVSSSGNTIYF. CDR3 sequence (DNA): TGTGCCAGCAGTGAAGTATCGAGCTCTGGAAACACCATATATTTT.

The table lists this clonotype with a few counts. The chain carries TRBV5-5 and TRBJ2-7; D is possibly TRBD1 or TRBD2 (6 bases each). This CDR3 comprises 16 residues. Trimming took 4 bases from V and 2 from J, leaving 19 bases between them. From germline, CDR1 is SGHKS and CDR2 YYEKEE (reference sequence). This CDR3 is CASSHSGAGSPYEQYF. The CDR3 bases are TGTGCCAGCAGCCATTCGGGGGCTGGTTCACCCTACGAGCAGTACTTC.

The chain has TRBV5-5 and TRBJ2-3; the D gene could be TRBD1 or TRBD2 (6 bases each). This CDR3 is 15 amino acids long. Per germline, CDR1 SGHKS and CDR2 YYEKEE (reference sequence). Trimming shortened V by 7 bases and J by 2 bases, and 17 bases separated the two germline ends. The DNA for the CDR3 is TGTGCCAGCGGAGGGGGGCTAGTTCTCACAGATACGCAGTATTTT. Protein product: CASGGGLVLTDTQYF.

V is TRBV7-2 and J is TRBJ1-5; tentatively, D is TRBD1 (5 bases). The CDR3 length is 14 residues. V was shortened by 5 bases and J by 6 bases, with 14 bases between the two germline ends. The germline V gene encodes CDR1 SGHTA and CDR2 FQGNSA. CDR3 sequence: CASSQGPCVQPQHF. CDR3 coding DNA: TGTGCCAGCAGCCAGGGCCCCTGCGTTCAGCCCCAGCATTTT.

This clonotype occurred many times. The chain uses TRBV10-3 and TRBJ1-5; D call uncertain. Trimming left V 0 bases short and J 1 base short, with 7 bases between. Germline V CDR1 and CDR2: ENHRY, SYGVKD. CDR3 length equals 15 residues. Here the CDR3 DNA reads TGTGCCATCAGTGAGTCGATGTCAAGCAATCAGCCCCAGCATTTT. As protein: CAISESMSSNQPQHF.

The chain has TRBV5-1 and TRBJ2-7, with 8 nucleotides matching TRBD2. Per germline, CDR1 SGHRS and CDR2 YFSETQ. This CDR3 comprises 15 residues. V dropped 2 bases and J dropped 0; count of bases not matched to a gene: 4. The CDR3 DNA sequence: TGCGCCAGCAGCTTCCAACGGGGGGGCTCCTACGAGCAGTACTTC. The encoded protein is CASSFQRGGSYEQYF.

This clonotype has a count of ten or more. The V call is TRBV20-1, the J call TRBJ2-7; D remains ambiguous. This CDR3 has 14 amino acids. Germline V gives CDR1 DFQATT, CDR2 SNEGSKA (reference sequence). Trimming shortened V by 0 bases and J by 0 bases, and 9 bases separated the two germline ends. The CDR3 sequence: CSARDRASSYEQYF. DNA of the CDR3: TGCAGTGCTAGAGATAGGGCGAGCTCCTACGAGCAGTACTTC.

This clonotype has ten or more counts. The V call is TRBV14, the J call TRBJ2-7; no clear D gene. Germline V gene sequence: CDR1 SGHDN, CDR2 FVKESK. V gave up 0 bases and J gave up 2 bases, with 17 bases separating them. CDR3 length: 17 amino acids. This chain's CDR3 is CASSQDTVWAETYEQYF. Here the CDR3 DNA reads TGTGCCAGCAGCCAAGATACCGTGTGGGCAGAGACCTACGAGCAGTACTTC.

Many counts were recorded for this clonotype. An end of the junction differs from the germline gene, which may be a read error. The chain joins TRBV5-1 to TRBJ1-1; D is possibly TRBD1 (6 bases). The CDR3 extends over 14 amino acids. Germline V gene lookup returns CDR1 SGHRS and CDR2 YFSETQ. CDR3 bases: TGTGCCAGCAGCTTAACAGGGCTGAACACTGAAGCTTTCTTT. Its protein is CASSLTGLNTEAFF.

As to this clonotype: A read error may produce the germline difference seen at one junction end. The genes are TRBV7-6 and TRBJ2-7; 11 bases are a match to TRBD1. This CDR3 is built from 15 residues. Germline CDR1 and CDR2: SGHVS and FNYEAQ. The CDR3 here is CASSSHGQGAHEQHF. CDR3 bases: TGTGCCAGCAGCTCCCATGGACAGGGGGCCCACGAGCAGCACTTC.